This entry lists 26 T cell receptor beta chains sequenced from one sample in a study of cytomegalovirus exposure and HLA in healthy donors. The PCR had 60 Vbeta and 13 Jbeta primers. The data were produced by immunoSEQ multiplex PCR, yet TCRdb's version contains in-frame clones alone and is incomplete. The sample carries 45,000 to 70,000 clones, 70% to 85% recorded once. Source material: PBMCs. These receptors all come from a man aged 25-40 years in good health and CMV-seronegative.

Written as DNA, the CDR3 is TGTGCCAGCAGCGTAGGACAGGTAGAGGATTCACCCCTCCACTTT. Encoded protein: CASSVGQVEDSPLHF. The rearrangement uses TRBV9 and TRBJ1-6, with D perhaps TRBD1 (6 bases). The length of the CDR3 is 15 residues. Trimming removed 0 bases from V and 8 bases from J, with 12 bases in between. Looked up from germline, CDR1 is SGDLS and CDR2 is YYNGEE. Based on the CDR3 plus reference TRBV9 and TRBJ1-6, the full variable domain is DSGVTQTPKHLITATGQRVTLRCSPRSGDLSVYWYQQSLDQGLQFLIQYYNGEERAKGNILERFSAQQFPDLHSELNLSSLELGDSALYFCASSVGQVEDSPLHFGNGTRLTVT.

The chain is built from TRBV2 and TRBJ2-5; tentative D call: TRBD1 (6 bases). Near its end, the DNA agrees better with TRBJ2-7, so the J call may be wrong. This CDR3 is built from 15 residues. Germline V gene sequence: CDR1 SNHLY, CDR2 FYNNEI. CDR3 amino acids: CASSQIRGGSYEQYF. The CDR3, as DNA: TGTGCCAGCAGCCAAATTAGAGGGGGTTCCTACGAGCAGTACTTC.

The V and J genes are TRBV6-6 and TRBJ2-7; TRBD1 matches at 8 bases. With 2 bases clipped from V and 5 bases from J, the junction kept 11 bases outside the gene matches. The CDR3 runs 16 residues. Germline V gene lookup returns CDR1 MNHNY and CDR2 SVGAGI (reference sequence). The chain's CDR3 is CASSYQSVGQGNEQYF. The CDR3 nucleotides are TGTGCCAGCAGTTACCAGTCCGTCGGACAGGGAAACGAGCAGTACTTC.

The V call is TRBV5-1, the J call TRBJ2-1, with TRBD1 matching over 7 bases. Looked up from germline, CDR1 is SGHRS and CDR2 is YFSETQ. Trimming took 4 bases from V and 7 from J; bases not matched to a gene: 11. CDR3 length: 15 amino acids. The CDR3 loop reads CASSPGGTDGNEQFF. As DNA, the CDR3 is TGCGCCAGCAGCCCAGGTGGGACAGACGGAAATGAGCAGTTCTTC.

V usage is TRBV5-4 and J usage is TRBJ2-3; no reliable D call. The CDR3 is made up of 12 amino acids. Germline CDR1 reads SGHNT; CDR2 reads YYREEE (reference sequence). V shed 3 bases and J shed 0 bases, with 2 bases lying between them. CDR3 DNA: TGTGCCAGCAGCTCGAGCACAGATACGCAGTATTTT. Amino acids: CASSSSTDTQYF.

This clone was detected a few times. The rearrangement uses TRBV27 and TRBJ2-2, with D perhaps TRBD1 (6 bases). V lost 2 bases and J 5 bases, leaving 12 bases between the germline ends. Germline V gives CDR1 MNHEY, CDR2 SMNVEV (reference sequence). The CDR3 extends over 15 amino acids. CDR3 amino acids: CASSLRQERTGELFF. Here the CDR3 DNA reads TGTGCCAGCAGTTTACGACAGGAGCGTACCGGGGAGCTGTTTTTT.

This chain connects TRBV29-1 to TRBJ2-5; a weak D match, TRBD1 (5 bases). Trimming left V 4 bases short and J 2 bases short, with 11 bases between. Per germline, CDR1 SQVTM and CDR2 ANQGSEA. This CDR3 contains 13 residues. The CDR3 sequence is CSVGEQVQETQYF. CDR3 sequence (DNA): TGCAGCGTTGGGGAACAGGTTCAAGAGACCCAGTACTTC.

The rearrangement uses TRBV4-1 and TRBJ1-5; no reliable D call. There are 14 residues in the CDR3. Germline V gene data show CDR1 as MGHRA and CDR2 as YSYEKL. The V gene lost 3 bases and the J gene lost 3 bases, with 9 bases spanning the gap. The DNA of the CDR3 is TGCGCCAGCAGCCAGCTGGGCCTCAATCAGCCCCAGCATTTT. This gives the protein CASSQLGLNQPQHF.

This sequence joins TRBV7-2 and TRBJ2-5; maybe TRBD2 (5 bases). Germline assignment: CDR1 SGHTA and CDR2 FQGNSA. The CDR3 has 14 residues. V lost 5 bases to trimming and J lost 5 bases, with 15 bases between them. The chain's CDR3 is CASSRGWVSETQYF. CDR3 in DNA: TGTGCCAGCAGCCGGGGTTGGGTCTCGGAGACCCAGTACTTC.

This clone was recorded once. The chain has TRBV7-9 and TRBJ2-3; 12 bases fit TRBD2. The trim removed 5 bases at V and 4 bases at J, leaving 4 bases unmatched. The CDR3 has 15 amino acids. In germline, CDR1 is SEHNR, CDR2 FQNEAQ (reference sequence). CDR3 sequence: CASSRRLAGADTQYF. The CDR3 region has the DNA TGTGCCAGCAGCAGAAGACTAGCGGGAGCAGATACGCAGTATTTT.

The gene calls are TRBV28 and TRBJ2-1; 8 bases map to TRBD2. The germline CDR1 and CDR2 sequences are MDHEN and SYDVKM. V dropped 5 bases and J dropped 6; count of bases not matched to a gene: 9. This CDR3 comprises 15 residues. The CDR3 loop is CASSPSGTRFNEQFF. The CDR3 DNA is TGTGCCAGCAGTCCCTCCGGGACTAGATTCAATGAGCAGTTCTTC.

This sequence joins TRBV30 and TRBJ1-2; TRBD1 agrees at 9 bases. V lost 5 bases, J lost 2 bases, and 6 bases stayed unmatched. The CDR3 extends over 14 amino acids. The germline V gene encodes CDR1 GTSNPN and CDR2 SVGIG (reference sequence). CDR3: CAWSKGQGNYGYTF. Written as DNA, the CDR3 is TGTGCCTGGTCCAAAGGACAGGGGAACTATGGCTACACCTTC.

The chain links TRBV19 to TRBJ2-6, with TRBD1 matching 7 bases. Germline CDR1 is LNHDA and CDR2 is SQIVND (reference sequence). There are 16 residues in the CDR3. V lost 3 bases, J lost 1 base, and 3 bases stayed unmatched. CDR3 in amino acids: CASSIQGVSGANVLTF. CDR3 sequence (DNA): TGTGCCAGTAGTATCCAGGGGGTGTCTGGGGCCAACGTCCTGACTTTC.

This sequence joins TRBV5-4 and TRBJ2-3, with a tentative D call TRBD1 (6 bases). Per the germline V gene, CDR1 is SGHNT and CDR2 is YYREEE (reference sequence). V lost 0 bases, J lost 2 bases, and 13 bases lay in between. The CDR3 loop spans 16 amino acids. DNA for the CDR3: TGTGCCAGCAGCTTGGTCGTGCGGACAGTCACAGATACGCAGTATTTT. Its protein product is CASSLVVRTVTDTQYF.

V usage is TRBV18 and J usage is TRBJ1-2; D remains ambiguous. CDR3 length equals 14 residues. Germline CDR1 is KGHSH and CDR2 is LQKENI. Trimming left V 2 bases short and J 1 base short, with 8 bases between. CDR3 nucleotides: TGTGCCAGCTCACCAGAGAATAATAACTATGGCTACACCTTC. Protein sequence: CASSPENNNYGYTF. Combining the CDR3 with reference TRBV18 and TRBJ1-2 gives the whole variable domain NAGVMQNPRHLVRRRGQEARLRCSPMKGHSHVYWYRQLPEEGLKFMVYLQKENIIDESGMPKERFSAEFPKEGPSILRIQQVVRGDSAAYFCASSPENNNYGYTFGSGTRLTVV.

This chain joins TRBV6-5 and TRBJ2-1; TRBD2 matches 10 bases. Germline CDR1 is MNHEY and CDR2 is SVGAGI. This CDR3 is 16 amino acids long. With 0 bases clipped from V and 7 bases from J, the junction kept 6 bases outside the gene matches. CDR3 protein: CASSYSVAGGGNEQFF. In DNA form, the CDR3 reads TGTGCCAGCAGTTACTCGGTAGCGGGAGGTGGTAATGAGCAGTTCTTC.

This clone was seen only once. This chain uses TRBV11-2 with TRBJ2-1; 11 bases are a match to TRBD2. This CDR3 has 16 residues. Looked up from germline, CDR1 is SGHAT and CDR2 is FQNNGV. J gave up 6 bases and V 3 bases, and 7 bases lay outside the gene matches. CDR3 in amino acids: CASSFAGTSGLNEQFF. For the CDR3, the DNA is TGTGCCAGCAGCTTCGCCGGGACTAGCGGCCTCAATGAGCAGTTCTTC.

The chain is built from TRBV18 and TRBJ2-7; TRBD1 agrees at 8 bases. In germline, CDR1 is KGHSH, CDR2 LQKENI. The CDR3 covers 14 residues. The J segment lost 6 bases and the V segment lost 3 bases, leaving 7 bases of the junction unmatched. In nucleotides, the CDR3 is TGTGCCAGCTCACCCCCCAGAGGACAGGGCGAGCAGTACTTC. Its protein is CASSPPRGQGEQYF.

This chain connects TRBV5-8 to TRBJ1-2; a possible D gene is TRBD1 (6 bases). The CDR3 runs 15 residues. CDR1 and CDR2 from the germline V gene are SGHTS and YDEGEE. Trimming cost V 4 bases and J 2 bases, with 15 bases left between them. The CDR3 DNA follows: TGTGCCAGCAGCGGCTTCGGCACAGGGAACTATGGCTACACCTTC. Its translation: CASSGFGTGNYGYTF.

The genes are TRBV25-1 and TRBJ2-1; D perhaps matches TRBD2 (6 bases). With 0 bases removed from V and 0 bases from J, the gap between germline ends came to 15 bases. Germline V CDR1 and CDR2: MGHDK, SYGVNS. The CDR3 consists of 18 residues. The CDR3 reads CASSEYLGEASSYNEQFF. The CDR3 bases are TGTGCCAGCAGTGAATATCTGGGGGAGGCCAGCTCCTACAATGAGCAGTTCTTC.

This chain joins TRBV10-3 and TRBJ1-2, with 10 bases matching TRBD1. The CDR3 loop spans 14 amino acids. V was clipped by 4 bases and J by 5 bases; unmatched bases: 4. Germline CDR1 ENHRY, CDR2 SYGVKD. The CDR3 loop reads CAISGTGGNYGYTF. CDR3 bases: TGTGCCATCAGTGGGACAGGGGGTAATTATGGCTACACCTTC.

The chain carries TRBV28 and TRBJ2-4, with D maybe TRBD1 (5 bases). The germline V gene has CDR1 MDHEN and CDR2 SYDVKM. The CDR3 extends over 14 amino acids. Trimming removed 8 bases from V and 1 base from J, with 12 bases in between. Here the CDR3 DNA reads TGTGCCAGCTCTGTAGGGGCGGCCAAAAACATTCAGTACTTC. Encoded protein: CASSVGAAKNIQYF.

The chain has TRBV6-5 and TRBJ2-1; tentative D call: TRBD2 (6 bases). Germline CDR1 MNHEY, CDR2 SVGAGI. The CDR3 has 13 residues. Trimming stripped 3 bases from V and 13 bases from J, with 16 bases between. CDR3: CASSYFTTGTQFF. The CDR3 DNA sequence: TGTGCCAGCAGTTATTTCACCACTGGGACTCAGTTCTTC.

Worth noting for this clone: Mismatch with germline at one junction end may stem from a read error. The chain recombines TRBV19 with TRBJ1-5, with D hard to call. Germline V gives CDR1 LNHDA, CDR2 SQIVND (reference sequence). CDR3 length: 13 amino acids. The chain's CDR3 is CASSIDFNQPQHF. Written as DNA, the CDR3 is TGTGCCAGTAGCATAGACTTCAATCAGCCCCAGCATTTT.

The J gene is TRBJ2-5, the V gene TRBV5-6; 9 nucleotides agree with TRBD2. Germline assignment: CDR1 SGHDT and CDR2 YYEEEE. The CDR3 has 16 amino acids. The trim removed 2 bases at V and 2 bases at J, leaving 7 bases unmatched. The CDR3 coding sequence is TGTGCCAGCAGCTTCGGCGGACTAGCGCATCAAGAGACCCAGTACTTC. Translating gives CASSFGGLAHQETQYF. Based on the CDR3 plus reference TRBV5-6 and TRBJ2-5, the full variable domain is DAGVTQSPTHLIKTRGQQVTLRCSPKSGHDTVSWYQQALGQGPQFIFQYYEEEERQRGNFPDRFSGHQFPNYSSELNVNALLLGDSALYLCASSFGGLAHQETQYFGPGTRLLVL.

The chain is built from TRBV6-5 and TRBJ2-1; a weak D match, TRBD1 (6 bases). From germline, CDR1 is MNHEY and CDR2 SVGAGI. The V and J ends lost 0 bases and 6 bases respectively, with 12 bases between them. The CDR3 spans 15 residues. The CDR3 loop reads CASSYSSRGSNEQFF. DNA for the CDR3: TGTGCCAGCAGTTACTCGAGCAGGGGAAGCAATGAGCAGTTCTTC.